The 14 T cell receptor beta chains listed next were all sequenced from one sample in a study of T cell responses to AZD1222 COVID-19 vaccine. The method was immunoSEQ multiplex PCR; TCRdb's version includes in-frame clones alone and lacks a portion of them. Of almost 80,000 clones detected, about nine tenths appear once; the ten largest clones hold about 23%. The sample here was peripheral blood, taken on day 0 of AZD1222 vaccination. The origin of the receptors is an adult in good health.

V usage is TRBV2 and J usage is TRBJ2-7; 10 bases fit TRBD2. CDR3 length equals 14 residues. CDR1 is SNHLY and CDR2 is FYNNEI in the germline V gene. The V gene end was trimmed by 8 bases and the J gene end by 2 bases; junction bases not matched to a gene: 6. CDR3 amino acids: CASGGLAKPYEQYF. The DNA of the CDR3 is TGTGCCAGCGGGGGACTAGCGAAGCCCTACGAGCAGTACTTC.

The gene calls are TRBV7-2 and TRBJ2-7, with D hard to call. V was cut by 5 bases and J by 4 bases, with 6 bases left in between. The CDR3 loop spans 11 amino acids. Germline CDR1 reads SGHTA; CDR2 reads FQGNSA. The CDR3 DNA reads as TGTGCCAGCAGCCCCGGGTACGAGCAGTACTTC. Translating it yields CASSPGYEQYF.

This clone has a single count. The rearrangement links TRBV18 to TRBJ2-1; D call uncertain. The V end lost 3 bases, the J end lost 5 bases, and 8 bases lay between the germline ends. CDR1 and CDR2 from the germline V gene are KGHSH and LQKENI. CDR3 size: 13 residues. The CDR3 region has the DNA TGTGCCAGCTCACCGCCTCTAGACAATGAGCAGTTCTTC. It specifies CASSPPLDNEQFF.

The chain carries TRBV5-4 and TRBJ2-1; D is undetermined. This CDR3 is 13 amino acids long. The germline V gene encodes CDR1 SGHNT and CDR2 YYREEE (reference sequence). V lost 2 bases, J lost 7 bases, and 10 bases lay in between. Here the CDR3 reads CASSLPRVNEQFF. The CDR3 bases are TGTGCCAGCAGCTTACCGCGCGTAAATGAGCAGTTCTTC.

J is TRBJ2-3 and V is TRBV18; D perhaps matches TRBD2 (5 bases). Germline V gene lookup returns CDR1 KGHSH and CDR2 LQKENI. V shed 3 bases and J shed 0 bases, with 10 bases lying between them. The CDR3 runs to 15 residues. The CDR3 spells CASSPQAESTDTQYF. In DNA form, the CDR3 reads TGTGCCAGCTCACCCCAAGCGGAAAGCACAGATACGCAGTATTTT.

The rearrangement uses TRBV19 and TRBJ2-3; 7 bases agree with TRBD2. There are 17 residues in the CDR3. Germline assignment: CDR1 LNHDA and CDR2 SQIVND (reference sequence). V shed 0 bases, J shed 0 bases, and the junction held 6 bases outside the gene matches. The CDR3 is CASSIDLSGISTDTQYF. As DNA, the CDR3 is TGTGCCAGTAGTATAGATTTAAGCGGGATTAGCACAGATACGCAGTATTTT.

This clone was counted once. This sequence joins TRBV28 and TRBJ2-5; TRBD2 aligns across 9 bases. This CDR3 has 14 amino acids. Germline V gene data show CDR1 as MDHEN and CDR2 as SYDVKM. V was clipped by 6 bases and J by 4 bases; unmatched bases: 6. The CDR3: CASSFQRGVETQYF. The CDR3 DNA reads as TGTGCCAGCAGCTTCCAGCGGGGGGTAGAGACCCAGTACTTC. The full variable domain, with the rest looked up from reference TRBV28 and TRBJ2-5, is DVKVTQSSRYLVKRTGEKVFLECVQDMDHENMFWYRQDPGLGLRLIYFSYDVKMKEKGDIPEGYSVSREKKERFSLILESASTNQTSMYLCASSFQRGVETQYFGPGTRLLVL.

J is TRBJ1-5 and V is TRBV19; 7 nucleotides align to TRBD1. There are 17 residues in the CDR3. V shed 5 bases and J 0 bases; nucleotides not matched to a gene: 10. The germline gives CDR1 LNHDA, CDR2 SQIVND (reference sequence). CDR3 sequence reads: CASSPRTGGYSNQPQHF. DNA for the CDR3: TGTGCCAGTAGTCCGAGGACAGGTGGGTATAGCAATCAGCCCCAGCATTTT.

Here the CDR3 reads CASSNRGTGELFF. The CDR3 nucleotides are TGTGCCAGCAGCAATCGGGGCACCGGGGAGCTGTTTTTT. This chain connects TRBV21-1 to TRBJ2-2; TRBD2 reflects the table's D call only, with no check against the DNA. TRBV21-1 is reported as a pseudogene. The CDR3 extends over 13 amino acids.

The V call is TRBV19, the J call TRBJ2-5, with D tentatively TRBD1 (6 bases). The CDR3 consists of 15 residues. Germline-derived CDR1 and CDR2 are LNHDA and SQIVND (reference sequence). Trimming stripped 1 base from V and 4 bases from J, with 13 bases between. CDR3 bases: TGTGCCAGTAGTATAGGGGGGCAATCGGGAGAGACCCAGTACTTC. This translates into CASSIGGQSGETQYF.

This chain uses TRBV29-1 with TRBJ2-5; the match to TRBD2 covers 10 bases. This CDR3 has 20 residues. V lost 4 bases, J lost 0 bases, and 20 bases stayed unmatched. The germline V gene encodes CDR1 SQVTM and CDR2 ANQGSEA. The chain's CDR3 is CSVVGGFISGRRRHQETQYF. CDR3 sequence (DNA): TGCAGCGTTGTAGGGGGATTTATTAGCGGGAGGCGTCGCCACCAAGAGACCCAGTACTTC.

This chain uses TRBV6-1 with TRBJ2-7; no definite D call. V was cut by 0 bases and J by 6 bases, with 18 bases left in between. This CDR3 is 16 amino acids long. Germline V lookup: CDR1 MNHNS, CDR2 SASEGT. CDR3 protein: CASSEALDLGWGEQYF. In DNA, the CDR3 is TGTGCCAGCAGTGAAGCATTAGACCTGGGGTGGGGCGAGCAGTACTTC.

V usage is TRBV28 and J usage is TRBJ2-1, with D perhaps TRBD2 (6 bases). The CDR3 runs to 13 residues. V lost 5 bases to trimming and J lost 9 bases, with 14 bases between them. The germline V gene encodes CDR1 MDHEN and CDR2 SYDVKM. The CDR3 reads CASSKNRGGEQFF. DNA for the CDR3: TGTGCCAGCAGTAAGAACCGGGGAGGTGAGCAGTTCTTC.

This clone was seen just once. V and J are TRBV6-6 and TRBJ1-5, with TRBD1 identical over 12 bases. Germline V CDR1 and CDR2: MNHNY, SVGAGI (reference sequence). With 6 bases clipped from V and 0 bases from J, the junction kept 27 bases outside the gene matches. The CDR3 is made up of 24 amino acids. The CDR3 nucleotides are TGTGCCAGCAGCTACCGGGCCGGGACAGGGGGCACCTTCTCGTTATCCCCTAGCAATCAGCCCCAGCATTTT. Translated: CASSYRAGTGGTFSLSPSNQPQHF.